This entry lists 15 T cell receptor beta chains sequenced from one sample in a study of T cell responses to AZD1222 COVID-19 vaccine. The repertoire was sequenced with immunoSEQ multiplex PCR; TCRdb's copy has only in-frame clones and lacks some. The sample shows around 50,000 clones, about 91% of them seen only once. This specimen was peripheral blood, taken 28 days after the second AZD1222 dose. These receptors were collected from an adult who received the AZD1222 COVID-19 vaccine.

The rearrangement links TRBV9 to TRBJ1-5; TRBD1 matches at 7 bases. The CDR3 is 13 residues long. The ends lost 7 bases at V and 4 bases at J; junction bases unmatched: 5. Germline lookup yields CDR1 SGDLS and CDR2 YYNGEE. The CDR3 sequence is CASAGQPNQPQHF. The CDR3 DNA is TGTGCCAGCGCGGGACAGCCAAATCAGCCCCAGCATTTT.

J is TRBJ2-1 and V is TRBV5-1; 10 bases are a match to TRBD1. The CDR3 runs to 15 residues. Germline CDR1 SGHRS, CDR2 YFSETQ. With 2 bases clipped from V and 6 bases from J, the junction kept 5 bases outside the gene matches. The CDR3 coding sequence is TGCGCCAGCAGCTTAGGGGACAGGGGTTCCAATGAGCAGTTCTTC. Translation gives CASSLGDRGSNEQFF.

The chain couples TRBV12-3 or TRBV12-4 to TRBJ1-4; D unresolved. V lost 2 bases and J lost 5, with 6 bases in between. CDR3 length: 13 residues. The CDR3 protein is CASSLLQNEKLFF. Written as DNA, the CDR3 is TGTGCCAGCAGTTTACTCCAGAATGAAAAACTGTTTTTT.

The rearrangement uses TRBV18 and TRBJ1-6; D is perhaps TRBD1 (6 bases). This CDR3 comprises 17 residues. Germline-derived CDR1 and CDR2 are KGHSH and LQKENI. The V end lost 6 bases, the J end lost 0 bases, and 15 bases lay between the germline ends. The CDR3 nucleotides are TGTGCCAGCTCCCCAATGGAGGGGGTCTCCTATAATTCACCCCTCCACTTT. Translation gives CASSPMEGVSYNSPLHF.

The chain links TRBV28 to TRBJ1-1; perhaps TRBD1 as D (5 bases). This CDR3 has 16 residues. The germline CDR1 and CDR2 sequences are MDHEN and SYDVKM. V was cut by 5 bases and J by 3 bases, with 19 bases left in between. CDR3 DNA sequence: TGTGCCAGCAGTCCCGGGACTCTCCGAGGCGACACTGAAGCTTTCTTT. It encodes CASSPGTLRGDTEAFF.

This chain uses TRBV4-2 with TRBJ2-3; 11 bases fit TRBD2. V was clipped by 1 base and J by 3 bases; unmatched bases: 6. Looked up from germline, CDR1 is LGHNA and CDR2 is YNFKEQ. The CDR3 sequence is 17 residues long. CDR3 in DNA: TGTGCCAGCAGCCAAGGCCTAGCGGGAGGAGGGACAGATACGCAGTATTTT. Residues: CASSQGLAGGGTDTQYF.

This clone was counted only a few times. The CDR3 loop is CASSRTSFRTDSNEKLFF. The CDR3 bases are TGCGCCAGCAGTCGCACCTCATTCCGGACGGATTCAAATGAAAAACTGTTTTTT. The chain recombines TRBV23-1 with TRBJ1-4; D is undetermined. TRBV23-1 is classed as an ORF, of uncertain function. This CDR3 spans 18 amino acids. Trimming shortened V by 4 bases and J by 5 bases, and 23 bases separated the two germline ends.

This chain connects TRBV10-3 to TRBJ1-1; no clear D. Trimming left V 0 bases short and J 8 bases short, with 7 bases between. CDR1 and CDR2 (germline): ENHRY, SYGVKD. This CDR3 has 12 amino acids. CDR3 coding DNA: TGTGCCATCAGTGAGTCGAGGCGGGAAGCTTTCTTT. It translates to CAISESRREAFF.

The rearrangement uses TRBV7-9 and TRBJ1-3; the D is unclear. V gave up 5 bases and J gave up 0 bases, with 17 bases separating them. Germline V gene sequence: CDR1 SEHNR, CDR2 FQNEAQ (reference sequence). The CDR3 has 17 residues. The CDR3 region has the DNA TGTGCCAGCAGCCCAACATTTAACGTGGGCTCTGGAAACACCATATATTTT. This sequence encodes CASSPTFNVGSGNTIYF.

This clone showed up just a few times. This chain joins TRBV7-9 and TRBJ2-1; no clear D gene. CDR1 is SEHNR, CDR2 FQNEAQ, per germline (reference sequence). The CDR3 length is 13 residues. Trimming cost V 2 bases and J 6 bases, with 8 bases left between them. The CDR3 loop is CASSLPASNEQFF. DNA of the CDR3: TGTGCCAGCAGCTTACCAGCTTCCAATGAGCAGTTCTTC.

The V and J genes are TRBV5-5 and TRBJ1-5; perhaps TRBD1 as D (5 bases). The CDR3 runs 15 residues. Looked up from germline, CDR1 is SGHKS and CDR2 is YYEKEE (reference sequence). Trimming took off 0 bases at V and 1 base at J, with 8 bases between the two ends. CDR3 sequence: CASSLEGWSNQPQHF. The CDR3 bases are TGTGCCAGCAGCTTGGAGGGGTGGAGCAATCAGCCCCAGCATTTT.

The V gene is TRBV6-2 or TRBV6-3, the J gene TRBJ1-5, with D unclear. Trimming removed 2 bases at V and 7 bases at J, with 6 bases between. Looked up from germline, CDR1 is MNHEY and CDR2 is SVGEGT. This CDR3 comprises 12 residues. CDR3 nucleotides: TGTGCCAGCAGTTACGGGAGGCAGCCCCAGCATTTT. This sequence encodes CASSYGRQPQHF.

This sequence joins TRBV15 and TRBJ2-1, with a possible D match to TRBD2 (5 bases). CDR3 length: 13 residues. Germline CDR1 LNHNV, CDR2 YYDKDF (reference sequence). Trimming shortened V by 1 base and J by 10 bases, and 11 bases separated the two germline ends. The CDR3 region is CATSRGPSYEQFF. The DNA of the CDR3 is TGTGCCACCAGCAGAGGCCCTAGCTACGAGCAGTTCTTC. Full variable domain (rest looked up from reference TRBV15 and TRBJ2-1): DAMVIQNPRYQVTQFGKPVTLSCSQTLNHNVMYWYQQKSSQAPKLLFHYYDKDFNNEADTPDNFQSRRPNTSFCFLDIRSPGLGDTAMYLCATSRGPSYEQFFGPGTRLTVL.

The V gene is TRBV6-6, the J gene TRBJ1-4, with a tentative D call TRBD1 (5 bases). V was clipped by 4 bases and J by 5 bases, with 8 bases between them. Germline V gives CDR1 MNHNY, CDR2 SVGAGI (reference sequence). This CDR3 is 13 amino acids long. The CDR3 bases are TGTGCCAGCAGTTGGGGGAGAAATGAAAAACTGTTTTTT. Its protein is CASSWGRNEKLFF.

The genes are TRBV5-1 and TRBJ1-3; no firm D call. The V gene lost 0 bases and the J gene lost 0 bases, with 10 bases spanning the gap. The CDR3 contains 16 residues. Germline-derived CDR1 and CDR2 are SGHRS and YFSETQ. CDR3 DNA: TGCGCCAGCAGCTTGGCCACGCAGGACTCTGGAAACACCATATATTTT. It codes for CASSLATQDSGNTIYF.